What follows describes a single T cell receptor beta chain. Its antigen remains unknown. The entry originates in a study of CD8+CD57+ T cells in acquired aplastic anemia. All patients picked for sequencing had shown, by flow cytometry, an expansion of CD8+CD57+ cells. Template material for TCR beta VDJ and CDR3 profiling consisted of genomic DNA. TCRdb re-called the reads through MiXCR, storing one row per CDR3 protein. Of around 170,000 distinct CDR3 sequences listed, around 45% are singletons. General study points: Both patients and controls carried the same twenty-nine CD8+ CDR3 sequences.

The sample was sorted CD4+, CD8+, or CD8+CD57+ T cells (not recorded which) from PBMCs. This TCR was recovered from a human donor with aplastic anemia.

The CDR3 coding sequence is TGTGCCAGCAGGAGACTAGCGGGAGGATCCAAAAACATTCAGTACTTC. Translating it yields CASRRLAGGSKNIQYF. The V call is TRBV6-1, the J call TRBJ2-4, with 13 bases fitting TRBD2. Per the germline V gene, CDR1 is MNHNS and CDR2 is SASEGT. This CDR3 is built from 16 residues. V was clipped by 6 bases and J by 2 bases; unmatched bases: 4.